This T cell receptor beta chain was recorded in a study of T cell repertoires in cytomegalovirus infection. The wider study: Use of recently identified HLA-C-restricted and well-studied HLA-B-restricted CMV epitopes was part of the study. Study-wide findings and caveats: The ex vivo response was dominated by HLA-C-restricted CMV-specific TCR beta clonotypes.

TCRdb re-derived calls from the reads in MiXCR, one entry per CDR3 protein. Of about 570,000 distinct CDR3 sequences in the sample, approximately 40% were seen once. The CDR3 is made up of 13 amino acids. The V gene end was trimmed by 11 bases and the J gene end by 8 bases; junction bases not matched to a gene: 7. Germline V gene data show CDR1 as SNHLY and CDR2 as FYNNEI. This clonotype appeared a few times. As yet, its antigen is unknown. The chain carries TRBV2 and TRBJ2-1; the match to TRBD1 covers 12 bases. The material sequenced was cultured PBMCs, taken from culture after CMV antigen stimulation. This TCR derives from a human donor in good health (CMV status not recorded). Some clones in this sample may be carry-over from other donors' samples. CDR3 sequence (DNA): TGTGCCGTACCGGGACAGGGGGCCGATGAGCAGTTCTTC. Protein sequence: CAVPGQGADEQFF.